A single sample is the source of the 20 T cell receptor beta chains below, sequenced in a study of pediatric ulcerative colitis. During colonoscopy, one to two rectal pinch biopsies were collected. Generated by immunoSEQ multiplex PCR, the TCRdb table keeps only in-frame clones and is missing some. The sample has about 35,000 clones; roughly 81% are singletons. The sequenced material came from gut tissue. Every receptor here comes from a boy aged 5-17 years with mild ulcerative colitis.

This clone occurred once. The chain links TRBV7-3 to TRBJ2-1, with TRBD2 matching 8 bases. The CDR3 spans 15 residues. J gave up 5 bases and V 5 bases, and 8 bases lay outside the gene matches. Germline V gene data show CDR1 as SGHTA and CDR2 as FQGTGA. CDR3 residues: CASSPHSGAHNEQFF. The CDR3 bases are TGTGCCAGCAGCCCCCATAGCGGGGCCCACAATGAGCAGTTCTTC.

The chain links TRBV2 to TRBJ1-1; the match to TRBD1 covers 8 bases. Losses at the gene ends were 10 bases for V and 4 bases for J; bases not matched to a gene: 8. The CDR3 is made up of 13 amino acids. CDR1 is SNHLY and CDR2 is FYNNEI in the germline V gene. The CDR3 nucleotides read TGTGCCATTTCGACAGGGGATATCACTGAAGCTTTCTTT. This gives the protein CAISTGDITEAFF. Full variable domain (remainder filled in from reference TRBV2 and TRBJ1-1): EPEVTQTPSHQVTQMGQEVILRCVPISNHLYFYWYRQILGQKVEFLVSFYNNEISEKSEIFDDQFSVERPDGSNFTLKIRSTKLEDSAMYFCAISTGDITEAFFGQGTRLTVV.

The chain joins TRBV5-1 to TRBJ1-3; D perhaps matches TRBD1 (6 bases). The germline gives CDR1 SGHRS, CDR2 YFSETQ. The ends were cut back, 1 base at V and 3 bases at J, with 14 bases in the middle. The CDR3 is 16 residues long. CDR3 residues: CASSLQSGALGNTIYF. The CDR3 nucleotides are TGCGCCAGCAGCTTGCAGTCAGGGGCCCTTGGAAACACCATATATTTT.

As concerns this clone: A junction end diverges from the germline sequence, so it may reflect a read error. The chain has TRBV5-1 and TRBJ2-6, with 7 bases aligning to TRBD1. Germline loops: CDR1 SGHRS, CDR2 YFSETQ. The CDR3 spans 19 residues. The DNA of the CDR3 is TGCGCCAGCAGCCGGTCAGCGGACAGGCAATACTCTGGGGCCAGCGTCCTGACTTTC. It specifies CASSRSADRQYSGASVLTF. Supplemented by reference TRBV5-1 and TRBJ2-6, the full variable domain reads KAGVTQTPRYLIKTRGQQVTLSCSPISGHRSVSWYQQTPGQGLQFLFEYFSETQRNKGNFPGRFSGRQFSNSRSEMNVSTLELGDSALYLCASSRSADRQYSGASVLTFGAGSRLTVL.

This clone showed up just a few times. The chain combines TRBV5-4 with TRBJ1-2; 9 bases are shared with TRBD1. This CDR3 is 15 amino acids long. J lost 5 bases, V lost 0 bases, and 5 bases had no gene match. Per the germline V gene, CDR1 is SGHNT and CDR2 is YYREEE (reference sequence). CDR3 in amino acids: CASSLGPDRGYGYTF. The CDR3 bases are TGTGCCAGCAGCTTGGGCCCCGACAGGGGGTATGGCTACACCTTC.

CDR3 bases: TGTGCCAGCAGTTACTCGTCTACATCTTATCGGTACTTC. This translates into CASSYSSTSYRYF. The chain uses TRBV6-5 and TRBJ2-4; D remains ambiguous. The V end was cut by 0 bases, the J end by 15 bases, with 15 bases between. From germline, CDR1 is MNHEY and CDR2 SVGAGI. This CDR3 contains 13 residues.

This chain's CDR3 is CASSLVGYENTEAFF. CDR3 DNA: TGCGCCAGCAGCTTGGTTGGGTACGAGAACACTGAAGCTTTCTTT. The chain is built from TRBV5-1 and TRBJ1-1; D not resolved. The CDR3 extends over 15 amino acids. Per germline, CDR1 SGHRS and CDR2 YFSETQ. V lost 0 bases and J lost 1, with 10 bases in between.

This chain links TRBV7-2 with TRBJ2-1, with D possibly matching TRBD2 (6 bases). The CDR3 sequence is 15 residues long. Germline CDR1 SGHTA, CDR2 FQGNSA. Trimming removed 0 bases from V and 5 bases from J, with 11 bases in between. The CDR3 loop reads CASSLARDFHNEQFF. The DNA of the CDR3 is TGTGCCAGCAGCTTAGCCCGGGACTTCCACAATGAGCAGTTCTTC.

The chain uses TRBV18 and TRBJ1-1; no firm D call. Germline values: CDR1 KGHSH, CDR2 LQKENI. V was pared by 7 bases and J by 1 base, with 13 bases between. This CDR3 is built from 14 residues. CDR3: CASFYGLTNTEAFF. The CDR3, as DNA: TGTGCCAGCTTTTACGGGCTTACGAACACTGAAGCTTTCTTT. Drawing the rest from reference TRBV18 and TRBJ1-1, the complete variable domain is NAGVMQNPRHLVRRRGQEARLRCSPMKGHSHVYWYRQLPEEGLKFMVYLQKENIIDESGMPKERFSAEFPKEGPSILRIQQVVRGDSAAYFCASFYGLTNTEAFFGQGTRLTVV.

This clone was counted a few times. The J gene is TRBJ2-7, the V gene TRBV5-6; D is perhaps TRBD1 (5 bases). CDR3 length: 13 amino acids. V lost 2 bases and J 3 bases, leaving 9 bases between the germline ends. The germline CDR1 and CDR2 sequences are SGHDT and YYEEEE. In nucleotides, the CDR3 is TGTGCCAGCAGCTTCAAGACAGACTACGAGCAGTACTTC. Translated, it gives CASSFKTDYEQYF.

This rearrangement joins TRBV4-1 to TRBJ1-4; 7 bases are a match to TRBD1. The CDR3 contains 17 residues. V lost 2 bases to trimming and J lost 8 bases; unmatched junction nucleotides: 14. Germline lookup yields CDR1 MGHRA and CDR2 YSYEKL. DNA of the CDR3: TGCGCCAGCAGCCAAATGAGTTTCCGGGACAGAAGCGAAAAACTGTTTTTT. It codes for CASSQMSFRDRSEKLFF.

This chain connects TRBV5-8 to TRBJ2-7; TRBD1 is a possible D gene (5 bases). Trimming stripped 4 bases from V and 4 bases from J, with 12 bases between. This CDR3 contains 13 residues. The germline V gene has CDR1 SGHTS and CDR2 YDEGEE. Here the CDR3 DNA reads TGTGCCAGCAGCCGTGATAGGGGTTACGAGCAGTACTTC. It specifies CASSRDRGYEQYF.

In its sample, this clone was seen a few times. The chain employs TRBV30 and TRBJ1-5, with D possibly being TRBD1 (5 bases). The CDR3 has 15 amino acids. V shed 2 bases and J shed 0 bases, with 11 bases lying between them. CDR1 and CDR2 (germline): GTSNPN, SVGIG (reference sequence). The CDR3, as DNA: TGTGCCTGGAGTTTAGGGGACTTTAGCAATCAGCCCCAGCATTTT. This translates into CAWSLGDFSNQPQHF.

CDR3 DNA sequence: TGCGCCAGCAGCCAATACCTCGGGGGCGCTCGCTTCTTC. Protein sequence: CASSQYLGGARFF. This rearrangement joins TRBV4-1 to TRBJ2-1; the D gene could be TRBD1 or TRBD2 (6 bases each). Trimming removed 2 bases at V and 16 bases at J, with 18 bases between. The CDR3 loop spans 13 amino acids. The germline V gene encodes CDR1 MGHRA and CDR2 YSYEKL.

This clone has only a few counts. The genes are TRBV30 and TRBJ1-6; D is unresolved. There are 13 residues in the CDR3. Looked up from germline, CDR1 is GTSNPN and CDR2 is SVGIG (reference sequence). V lost 3 bases, J lost 9 bases, and 12 bases lay in between. The CDR3 loop is CAWRLGMGSPLHF. Written as DNA, the CDR3 is TGTGCCTGGAGGCTGGGGATGGGTTCACCCCTCCACTTT.

CDR3 region: CASSVVPGVGNEQFF. In nucleotides, the CDR3 is TGTGCCAGCAGCGTAGTCCCCGGGGTGGGAAATGAGCAGTTCTTC. The chain employs TRBV9 and TRBJ2-1; tentative D call: TRBD2 (5 bases). Germline CDR1 and CDR2: SGDLS and YYNGEE. The CDR3 has 15 amino acids. Deletions cut 0 bases from V and 7 bases from J, with 14 bases between. Combining the CDR3 with reference TRBV9 and TRBJ2-1 gives the whole variable domain DSGVTQTPKHLITATGQRVTLRCSPRSGDLSVYWYQQSLDQGLQFLIQYYNGEERAKGNILERFSAQQFPDLHSELNLSSLELGDSALYFCASSVVPGVGNEQFFGPGTRLTVL.

The rearrangement uses TRBV27 and TRBJ2-1, with D perhaps matching TRBD1 (5 bases). Trimming stripped 4 bases from V and 7 bases from J, with 14 bases between. Germline V gives CDR1 MNHEY, CDR2 SMNVEV (reference sequence). The CDR3 extends over 14 amino acids. The CDR3 DNA sequence: TGTGCCAGCAGTTCACCTATGGGGCGAAATGAGCAGTTCTTC. This codes for CASSSPMGRNEQFF.

This chain connects TRBV27 to TRBJ2-7; D may be TRBD1 or TRBD2 (5 bases each). Between the trimmed V and J ends, which lost 0 bases and 3 bases, there was a span of 12 bases. This CDR3 is built from 15 residues. Looked up from germline, CDR1 is MNHEY and CDR2 is SMNVEV (reference sequence). This CDR3 reads CASSLSRGGHYEQYF. The DNA of the CDR3 is TGTGCCAGCAGTTTATCTAGGGGCGGGCACTACGAGCAGTACTTC.

The chain carries TRBV19 and TRBJ1-2, with 9 bases aligning to TRBD1. This CDR3 is 14 amino acids long. V gave up 6 bases and J gave up 4 bases; unmatched junction bases: 6. Germline V gene sequence: CDR1 LNHDA, CDR2 SQIVND (reference sequence). The CDR3 DNA follows: TGTGCCAGTAGACCTTTGACAGGGGGCTATGGCTACACCTTC. This codes for CASRPLTGGYGYTF.

This clone was seen once. The CDR3 region is CASSGNRAETDYGYTF. For the CDR3, the DNA is TGTGCCAGCTCAGGAAACCGGGCAGAAACGGACTATGGCTACACCTTC. This chain links TRBV18 with TRBJ1-2, with D hard to call. CDR3 length equals 16 residues. Trimming took off 5 bases at V and 3 bases at J, with 19 bases between the two ends. Per germline, CDR1 KGHSH and CDR2 LQKENI.